These T cell receptor beta chains were read from a single sample in a study of Tregs in tolerant kidney transplant recipients. Using immunoSEQ multiplex PCR, the repertoire was profiled, and TCRdb retains in-frame clones only, with some absent. The sample yields tens of thousands of clones, 91% seen once. The sample was Tregs from blood. These receptors were obtained from a human donor in good health. Both conserved end residues are part of each CDR3. D genes are given only for firm matches. The size field is filled for only some rows; it gives once, few, many or a size class.

v_call,j_call,d_call,clone_size,cdr3_nt,cdr3_aa
TRBV6-4,TRBJ2-2,-,-,TGTGCCAGCAGTGACTCCAGAGGCGGGCCGGGGCCCGGGGAGCTGTTTTTT,CASSDSRGGPGPGELFF
TRBV4-2,TRBJ2-3,-,-,TGTGCCAGCAGCCCCCTTTTAGGACAGGGCAGCGGGGGGCCCCCCACAGATACGCAGTATTTT,CASSPLLGQGSGGPPTDTQYF
TRBV5-1,TRBJ2-3,TRBD2,-,TGCGCCAGCCTCCTAGGGACTAGCGGGGGGTCAGATACGCAGTATTTT,CASLLGTSGGSDTQYF
TRBV6-1,TRBJ1-5,-,-,TGTGCCAGCCGTCCGGGGTGGGCCGATCAGCCCCAGCATTTT,CASRPGWADQPQHF
TRBV2,TRBJ1-6,-,-,TGTGCCAGCAGGGACCTTCTTTCACCCCTCCACTTT,CASRDLLSPLHF
TRBV6-1,TRBJ2-3,-,few,TGTGCCAGCAGTTCGGGACGGTCTCACACAGATACGCAGTATTTT,CASSSGRSHTDTQYF
TRBV5-6,TRBJ1-2,-,few,TGTGCCAGCAGCTTGTTGCAGTCCTGGGACTATGGCTACACCTTC,CASSLLQSWDYGYTF
TRBV14,TRBJ2-3,TRBD1,-,TGTGCCAGCAGCCGTCGACAGGGAACTAGCACAGATACGCAGTATTTT,CASSRRQGTSTDTQYF
TRBV5-1,TRBJ2-7,-,-,TGCGCCAGCAGCTTCTCCCGAAGCTACGAGCAGTACTTC,CASSFSRSYEQYF
TRBV27,TRBJ2-1,-,-,TGTGCTAGTCGTCGGGACTCCTACAATGAGCAGTTCTTC,CASRRDSYNEQFF
TRBV6-6,TRBJ1-5,-,once,TGTGCCAGCAGTTATACAGGGTCGGGCAATCAGCCCCAGCATTTT,CASSYTGSGNQPQHF
TRBV12-5,TRBJ2-1,-,once,TGTGCTAGTGGTTTGAGGGGGGGCGGATACAATGAGCAGTTCTTC,CASGLRGGGYNEQFF
TRBV18,TRBJ1-5,-,-,TGTGCCAGCTCACAGGGGACAAAAAATCAGCCCCAGCATTTT,CASSQGTKNQPQHF
TRBV5-1,TRBJ2-6,-,-,TGCGCCAGCAGCTTGAGGGGGTCTGGGGCCAACGTCCTGACTTTC,CASSLRGSGANVLTF
TRBV5-6,TRBJ1-2,-,once,TGTGCCAGCAGCTTCCCGCAGGGTGATGGCTACACCTTC,CASSFPQGDGYTF
TRBV5-1,TRBJ1-6,-,-,TGCGCCAGCAGCCTGGACGGGCAGAATCTTTCACCCCTCCACTTT,CASSLDGQNLSPLHF
TRBV15,TRBJ1-1,TRBD1,-,TGTGCCACCAGCAGAGATCCGAGGACAGGCCTGAACACTGAAGCTTTCTTT,CATSRDPRTGLNTEAFF
TRBV15,TRBJ2-6,-,-,TGTGCCACCAGCAGAGATAGGGGCTCTGGGGCCAACGTCCTGACTTTC,CATSRDRGSGANVLTF
TRBV6-6,TRBJ2-5,-,-,TGTGCCAGCAGTTACCCGAGGGGGGGCCAAGAGACCCAGTACTTC,CASSYPRGGQETQYF
TRBV6-6,TRBJ2-3,-,once,TGTGCCAGCAGTTACTATAGTCTTAGCACAGATACGCAGTATTTT,CASSYYSLSTDTQYF
TRBV29-1,TRBJ2-5,TRBD1,-,TGCAGCGTTGGTCCGGGACAGGGGGCTCGGGAGACCCAGTACTTC,CSVGPGQGARETQYF
TRBV5-6,TRBJ2-1,-,-,TGTGCCAGCAGCGGGGCTTACAATGAGCAGTTCTTC,CASSGAYNEQFF
TRBV5-1,TRBJ1-2,-,-,TGCGCCAGCAGCTTGGGGGACGGTTACTATGGCTACACCTTC,CASSLGDGYYGYTF
TRBV18,TRBJ2-5,TRBD1,-,TGTGCCAGCTCACCTCTGGGACAGGGAAACACAGAGACCCAGTACTTC,CASSPLGQGNTETQYF
TRBV6-1,TRBJ1-2,-,-,TGTGCCAGCACCTCGGGGGCCACAGGCAACTATGGCTACACCTTC,CASTSGATGNYGYTF
TRBV2,TRBJ1-2,-,-,TGTGCCAGCAGTGTCCGGCAGCTGTATGGCTACACCTTC,CASSVRQLYGYTF
TRBV6-5,TRBJ2-1,-,-,TGTGCCAGCAGTTCACTCGGGGGGCTTGCTGAGCAGTTCTTC,CASSSLGGLAEQFF
TRBV5-1,TRBJ2-7,-,-,TGCGCCAGCAGCTTGGGGGGGCAGGGGCCCACCTACGAGCAGTACTTC,CASSLGGQGPTYEQYF
TRBV7-9,TRBJ1-4,-,-,TGTGCCAGCAGTCCAGGGGCCACTAATGAAAAACTGTTTTTT,CASSPGATNEKLFF
TRBV5-1,TRBJ2-7,TRBD1,once,TGCGCCAGCAGCTTGAGGGGGCATCTAACAGGGGGCGTAGCATACGAGCAGTACTTC,CASSLRGHLTGGVAYEQYF
TRBV10-1,TRBJ2-5,-,-,TGCGCCAGCAGTGCGCAACGGTCAAACTTCCTAGAGACCCAGTACTTC,CASSAQRSNFLETQYF
TRBV19,TRBJ1-2,-,-,TGTGCCAGTAGTGCCCGGTTGTCTAACTATGGCTACACCTTC,CASSARLSNYGYTF
TRBV10-3,TRBJ2-7,TRBD2,-,TGTGCCATCAGTTCGTCGGGAGGCCCCATTTACGAGCAGTACTTC,CAISSSGGPIYEQYF
TRBV6-1,TRBJ2-5,TRBD1,-,TGTGCCAGCAGTGCCATAAGGTGGGACAGGGGCTTCCAAGAGACCCAGTACTTC,CASSAIRWDRGFQETQYF
TRBV27,TRBJ2-7,-,few,TGTGCCAGCAGTTTAGGGGGCAGGCTACACGAGCAGTACTTC,CASSLGGRLHEQYF
TRBV5-1,TRBJ2-6,-,-,TGCGCCAGCAGCTTGGGTCAGGGTCCCTCTGGGGCCAACGTCCTGACTTTC,CASSLGQGPSGANVLTF
TRBV7-1,TRBJ2-6,-,-,TGTGCCAGCAGCGAAATGTGTCACGGAGGACAAAGTCGGGCCAACGTCCTGACTTTC,CASSEMCHGGQSRANVLTF
TRBV5-1,TRBJ2-7,-,-,TGCGCCAGCAGCTTGGACGGTTTCTACGAGCAGTACTTC,CASSLDGFYEQYF
TRBV6-5,TRBJ2-2,TRBD2,-,TGTGCCAGCAGGAACGGGGGGTACACCGGGGAGCTGTTTTTT,CASRNGGYTGELFF
TRBV7-8,TRBJ2-7,TRBD2,-,TGTGCCAGCAGTCGCCTCGCGGGAGAGTCCTACGAGCAGTACTTC,CASSRLAGESYEQYF
TRBV7-8,TRBJ2-7,-,-,TGTGCCAGCAGCTCGTACTCGAGCTGGAAGACCTACGAGCAGTACTTC,CASSSYSSWKTYEQYF
TRBV5-1,TRBJ1-1,-,-,TGCGCCAGCAGCTTCCACTCGAGTGGGGACACTGAAGCTTTCTTT,CASSFHSSGDTEAFF
TRBV6-5,TRBJ1-5,-,-,TGTGCCAGCAGCGCAGTCACTAGCAATCAGCCCCAGCATTTT,CASSAVTSNQPQHF
TRBV2,TRBJ1-1,-,few,TGTGCCAGCAATGGCCAGTTGAACACTGAAGCTTTCTTT,CASNGQLNTEAFF